Shown below are 8 T cell receptor beta chains from a single sample sequenced in a study of T-cell reconstitution after alpha-beta-depleted transplantation in children. For TCRbeta, the library was prepared with unique molecular identifiers. TCRdb re-analysed the PCR reads in MiXCR, keeping a single row per CDR3 protein. The sample shows 600,000 or so distinct CDR3 sequences, under 25% of them seen only once. This sample comprised PBMCs, mostly from graft donor cells, obtained 360 days after TCRalphabeta/CD19-depleted stem cell transplant. These receptors were obtained from a boy in the first two years of life who had a stem cell transplant for acute myeloid leukemia, so the T cells may come from the graft donor.

This clonotype was observed at least ten times. V usage is TRBV7-2 and J usage is TRBJ2-7; 10 bases align to TRBD1. The J segment lost 6 bases and the V segment lost 0 bases, leaving 5 bases of the junction unmatched. This CDR3 has 15 residues. CDR1 is SGHTA and CDR2 is FQGNSA in the germline V gene. CDR3: CASSLAGTGDREQYF. For the CDR3, the DNA is TGTGCCAGCAGCTTAGCCGGGACAGGGGATCGCGAGCAGTACTTC.

In its sample, this clonotype was seen many times. A junction end diverges from the germline sequence, so it may reflect a read error. The rearrangement links TRBV5-5 to TRBJ1-6; TRBD1 agrees at 7 bases. Germline CDR1 SGHKS, CDR2 YYEKEE (reference sequence). The CDR3 sequence is 11 residues long. The CDR3 coding sequence is TGTGCCAGCAGCTATGCCGGGACAGAGTTCTTT. Protein product: CASSYAGTEFF. The full variable domain, with the rest looked up from reference TRBV5-5 and TRBJ1-6, is DAGVTQSPTHLIKTRGQQVTLRCSPISGHKSVSWYQQVLGQGPQFIFQYYEKEERGRGNFPDRFSARQFPNYSSELNVNALLLGDSALYLCASSYAGTEFFGNGTRLTVT.

This clonotype has just a few counts. The gene calls are TRBV29-1 and TRBJ2-3; D is uncertain. V dropped 2 bases and J dropped 2 bases, with 11 bases sitting between them. Germline lookup yields CDR1 SQVTM and CDR2 ANQGSEA. The CDR3 loop spans 14 amino acids. In DNA, the CDR3 is TGCAGCGTTGAACGGGCTTCCCACACAGATACGCAGTATTTT. This sequence encodes CSVERASHTDTQYF.

As for this clonotype: Since the CDR3 does not end with the conserved phenylalanine or tryptophan, this likely comes from a read error. The J gene is TRBJ1-1, the V gene TRBV20-1, with D perhaps matching TRBD1 (5 bases). V gave up 3 bases and J gave up 4 bases, with 12 bases separating them. This CDR3 is built from 13 residues. Germline CDR1 reads DFQATT; CDR2 reads SNEGSKA (reference sequence). The CDR3: CSASMGGGTEAFL. CDR3 nucleotide sequence: TGCAGTGCTAGTATGGGGGGGGGCACTGAAGCTTTCCTT.

The chain is built from TRBV12-3 or TRBV12-4 and TRBJ2-5, with no clear D. V gave up 4 bases and J gave up 1 base, with 10 bases separating them. This CDR3 is 14 amino acids long. The CDR3 sequence: CASSWGRPQETQYF. CDR3 sequence (DNA): TGTGCCAGCAGTTGGGGAAGGCCCCAAGAGACCCAGTACTTC.

This clonotype was detected only a few times. This chain uses TRBV7-2 with TRBJ1-2; 10 bases are shared with TRBD1. The germline V gene encodes CDR1 SGHTA and CDR2 FQGNSA. J lost 6 bases, V lost 7 bases, and 11 bases had no gene match. This CDR3 contains 15 residues. This CDR3 is CASINSPGQGNGYTF. The CDR3 region has the DNA TGTGCCAGCATCAACTCCCCGGGACAGGGGAATGGCTACACCTTC.

CDR3 nucleotides: TGCAGTGCTAGGACAGGGGTGCCCCCCTACGAGCAGTACGTC. Translating it yields CSARTGVPPYEQYV. The chain couples TRBV20-1 to TRBJ2-7; 8 positions match TRBD1. The CDR3 length is 14 residues. The germline V gene encodes CDR1 DFQATT and CDR2 SNEGSKA (reference sequence). V was pared by 3 bases and J by 2 bases, with 6 bases of the junction left unmatched.

The chain couples TRBV21-1 to TRBJ2-1; the table gives TRBD1 as D, unverified against the DNA. TRBV21-1 is a documented pseudogene. The CDR3 length is 12 residues. The CDR3 coding sequence is TGTGCCAGCAGCAAAGGGGGGGGAAGGCAGTTCTTC. Amino acid sequence: CASSKGGGRQFF.